This T cell receptor (beta chain) was sequenced in a study of shared clonotypes between healthy human individuals (dated by TCRdb to 2020 to 2022). Some background on the complete study: A few men and a couple of women, aged 18 to 49 years, made up the cohort. For each donor, CD4 naive and CD4 memory were each given three plates, CD8 naive was given two plates, and CD8 memory was given one plate. Blood TCR repertoires of roughly five healthy adults were deeply sequenced to estimate repertoire size and the extent of clonotype sharing between individuals. Different laboratories and diverse techniques were used to prepare libraries and sequence TCR repertoires, to increase sequencing depth and limit assay-specific biases. Between about 0.85 and 8.9 billion PBMCs per donor were obtained by leukapheresis. The paper as a whole reports these results and caveats: Sharing across several donors was observed for about 5% of naive CD4, about 4% of naive CD8, 2% to 2.5% of memory CD4, and about 0.39% of memory CD8 clonotypes. Compared with non-shared clonotypes, clonotypes shared by all four sorted-subset donors had higher generation probabilities. Because the study included a small number of donors, the genetic and exposure-history diversity represented was limited. Pairwise subsampling indicated that sequencing depth was expected to affect the degree of clonotype sharing among donors. Larger estimated clonotype richness was generally found for naive subsets than for memory subsets. Even with the large sequencing depth, rarefaction of the sorted-subset datasets indicated that sequencing was incomplete. Only blood was sampled, and tissue TCR repertoires likely differ from those in blood.

The donors were healthy, HIV-negative adults who had no recently reported acute infections or vaccinations. Every donor was a Caucasian adult residing in Nashville, Tennessee, USA. Magnetic negative selection was used to enrich CD4+ T cells, after which naive cells were positively selected on CD45RA and the negative fraction became the memory subset. Blood was collected by leukapheresis, and PBMCs were isolated by Ficoll-Histopaque density gradient centrifugation and then cryopreserved in liquid nitrogen vapor phase. Analytical flow cytometry was used to check the purity and quantity of each magnetically sorted T cell population. Genomic DNA was isolated from each sorted fraction and quantified by UV absorbance on a Nanodrop 2000c. CDR1 MDHEN and CDR2 SYDVKM were looked up in the germline V gene. V is clipped by 8 bases and J by 8 bases, and the sequence between their germline boundaries is 15 bases long. The CDR3 spans 12 residues, from the cysteine through the phenylalanine. Here the CDR3 DNA is all that survives: 36 bases in frame from base 1.

With respect to this clone: Its antigen is currently not known. Base quality data are lacking; no much larger clone is found one base away.

Using the deep immunoSEQ assay, TCR CDR3 regions were amplified from genomic DNA by multiplex PCR. Extracted genomic DNA from each cell subset was distributed evenly across all wells of several immunoSEQ 96-well plates, and each plate was treated as a replicate. Each replicate PCR for sorted subsets received approximately 220 ng genomic DNA, equal to roughly 29,000 T cell genomes. Purified libraries were quantified with a Qubit 3.0 fluorometer, sized on a Bioanalyzer 2100, and re-quantified with the KAPA Library Quantification kit. Each immunoSEQ 96-well plate was sequenced on its own single-read 150-cycle Illumina NextSeq 550 flow cell. Per the source publication's procedure: Because the immunoSEQ output held only junctional sequences and lacked quality scores, the filtering could not match the filtering applied to full-length reads. To assign V/J genes and CDR3, sequences were annotated using PyIR, a Python wrapper for IgBLAST v1.9, with IMGT germline references. Reads with weak V/J assignments (E-value above 1e-6), missing CDR3, stop codons, out-of-frame junctions, or ambiguous translated residues were removed. V3J clonotypes were defined by identical inferred V gene, J gene, and CDR3 amino acid sequence. The percentage overlap between two repertoires was calculated by dividing the number of shared unique clonotypes by the size of the smaller repertoire. Richness of each repertoire was evaluated using RTK rarefaction, the Chao1 estimator, and Recon v2.1 estimates of unobserved clonotypes. For all TCRbeta clonotypes obtained by the gDNA method from a few donors, generation probabilities were computed with OLGA. Imported from immuneACCESS, the table was reduced by TCRdb to in-frame sequences with V and J called. These copies leave out some clones; in studies compared against another copy, an unresolved V gene accounts for under half, and the cause of the remainder is not known. V, J and clone size were drawn from that table, and D and trimming were deduced from the DNA. A total of 2.3 million or so clones appear in this sample, 85% to 95% of them only once. The top ten clonotypes cover about 0.39% of the sample.

Material: naive CD4+ T cells from PBMCs. Explained via the paper, the cell subset or site label denotes: CD45RA+ positively selected. The sequence derives from a man between 18 and 35 years old in good health. Some clones in this sample may be carry-over from other donors' samples. The V and J genes are TRBV28 and TRBJ1-2; TRBD1 could be the D gene, as 5 bases match. CDR3 protein: CASYPRGEGYTF. The bases read TGTGCCAGCTATCCTAGGGGTGAGGGCTACACCTTC.